Shown below are 18 T cell receptor beta chains from a single sample sequenced in a study of T cell responses to AZD1222 COVID-19 vaccine. Some clones are missing from TCRdb's copy, which holds only in-frame ones; the method was immunoSEQ multiplex PCR. There are about 180,000 clones in the sample; around 88% occur only once, and 9.5% to 13% lies in the top ten. Here the sequenced sample was peripheral blood, taken 28 days after the second AZD1222 dose. These receptors came from an adult who received the AZD1222 COVID-19 vaccine.

This chain joins TRBV6-5 and TRBJ1-6, with 8 nucleotides matching TRBD1. V was clipped by 6 bases and J by 9 bases; unmatched bases: 7. Germline V gene lookup returns CDR1 MNHEY and CDR2 SVGAGI. There are 14 residues in the CDR3. CDR3 protein: CASRNTGGISPLHF. DNA for the CDR3: TGTGCCAGCAGAAATACAGGGGGAATTTCACCCCTCCACTTT.

The chain joins TRBV30 to TRBJ1-1, with D possibly matching TRBD1 (6 bases). Germline V CDR1 and CDR2: GTSNPN, SVGIG (reference sequence). This CDR3 has 14 residues. Trimming took 0 bases from V and 4 from J, leaving 12 bases between them. The CDR3 region has the DNA TGTGCCTGGAGTGTATTTACAGGGACCACTGAAGCTTTCTTT. The encoded protein is CAWSVFTGTTEAFF.

The V gene is TRBV12-3 or TRBV12-4, the J gene TRBJ1-1; no definite D call. This CDR3 is 13 amino acids long. V was cut by 1 base and J by 1 base, with 4 bases left in between. In DNA, the CDR3 is TGTGCCAGCAGTTTAGAGGGGAACACTGAAGCTTTCTTT. Its protein product is CASSLEGNTEAFF.

CDR3 amino acids: CATRLGASETQYF. The CDR3 DNA sequence: TGTGCCACCAGACTGGGGGCCTCTGAGACCCAGTACTTC. This chain links TRBV15 with TRBJ2-5; TRBD1 is a possible D gene (6 bases). The ends were cut back, 6 bases at V and 5 bases at J, with 13 bases in the middle. This CDR3 spans 13 amino acids. Germline CDR1 reads LNHNV; CDR2 reads YYDKDF (reference sequence).

This chain uses TRBV20-1 with TRBJ2-5; D uncertain. V was clipped by 3 bases and J by 4 bases, with 3 bases between them. From germline, CDR1 is DFQATT and CDR2 SNEGSKA (reference sequence). This CDR3 is built from 10 residues. CDR3 in amino acids: CSASLETQYF. DNA of the CDR3: TGCAGTGCTAGTCTAGAGACCCAGTACTTC.

J is TRBJ2-1 and V is TRBV6-1; maybe TRBD2 (5 bases). Germline lookup yields CDR1 MNHNS and CDR2 SASEGT. The CDR3 runs 15 residues. Between the trimmed V and J ends, which lost 1 base and 4 bases, there was a span of 11 bases. CDR3 residues: CASSEGQVAYNEQFF. CDR3 DNA: TGTGCCAGCAGTGAAGGTCAGGTAGCGTACAATGAGCAGTTCTTC.

V is TRBV5-3 and J is TRBJ2-7; D gene unclear. TRBV5-3 falls under the ORF class, with uncertain function. This CDR3 is 11 amino acids long. Trimming shortened V by 10 bases and J by 5 bases, and 13 bases separated the two germline ends. The CDR3 DNA is TGTGCCGTAACTAACCAGGACGAGCAGTACTTC. Amino acid sequence: CAVTNQDEQYF.

The CDR3 region is CSVDSRLSHTEAFF. DNA for the CDR3: TGCAGCGTTGACTCTCGGTTGTCGCACACTGAAGCTTTCTTT. The chain employs TRBV29-1 and TRBJ1-1; no reliable D call. Germline values: CDR1 SQVTM, CDR2 ANQGSEA. The CDR3 is 14 residues long. Trimming left V 3 bases short and J 3 bases short, with 14 bases between.

V usage is TRBV3-1 (or the pseudogene TRBV3-2) and J usage is TRBJ1-5, with D perhaps TRBD1 (5 bases). Germline-derived CDR1 and CDR2 are LGHDT and YNNKEL (reference sequence). V was cut by 1 base and J by 1 base, with 8 bases left in between. The CDR3 contains 15 residues. The CDR3 loop is CASSQAGSSNQPQHF. The CDR3 DNA reads TGTGCCAGCAGCCAAGCAGGGTCGAGCAATCAGCCCCAGCATTTT.

The V call is TRBV9, the J call TRBJ1-1; no reliable D call. V lost 1 base and J 0 bases, leaving 10 bases between the germline ends. The CDR3 loop spans 15 amino acids. Germline values: CDR1 SGDLS, CDR2 YYNGEE. In DNA, the CDR3 is TGTGCCAGCAGCGTAAAAAACAGTGTGAACACTGAAGCTTTCTTT. Translation: CASSVKNSVNTEAFF. Supplemented by reference TRBV9 and TRBJ1-1, the full variable domain reads DSGVTQTPKHLITATGQRVTLRCSPRSGDLSVYWYQQSLDQGLQFLIQYYNGEERAKGNILERFSAQQFPDLHSELNLSSLELGDSALYFCASSVKNSVNTEAFFGQGTRLTVV.

V and J are TRBV19 and TRBJ2-2; a weak D match, TRBD1 (6 bases). Germline assignment: CDR1 LNHDA and CDR2 SQIVND (reference sequence). V was cut by 9 bases and J by 2 bases, with 13 bases left in between. The length of the CDR3 is 14 residues. DNA for the CDR3: TGTGCCAGCAGGGGCACAGGAAACACCGGGGAGCTGTTTTTT. This sequence encodes CASRGTGNTGELFF.

The count of this clone is one. The rearrangement joins TRBV14 to TRBJ2-2; 7 nucleotides agree with TRBD1. Unmatched junction bases numbered 4, after V lost 5 bases and J lost 4 bases. This CDR3 has 14 residues. Germline lookup yields CDR1 SGHDN and CDR2 FVKESK. CDR3 DNA: TGTGCCAGCAGCTTTAACAGGGGCACCGGGGAGCTGTTTTTT. It codes for CASSFNRGTGELFF.

The J gene is TRBJ2-1, the V gene TRBV25-1; D is possibly TRBD1 (6 bases). The germline V gene has CDR1 MGHDK and CDR2 SYGVNS. This CDR3 has 16 amino acids. The V end was cut by 6 bases, the J end by 2 bases, with 17 bases between. The CDR3 DNA reads as TGTGCCAGCAGCTCTGCAACAGGGTCCACCTACAATGAGCAGTTCTTC. As protein: CASSSATGSTYNEQFF.

The chain is built from TRBV7-9 and TRBJ2-3, with D maybe TRBD1 (7 bases). The CDR3 is made up of 16 amino acids. V shed 5 bases and J shed 0 bases, with 15 bases lying between them. Germline CDR1 and CDR2: SEHNR and FQNEAQ (reference sequence). CDR3 protein: CASSPRGAVSTDTQYF. The CDR3 DNA sequence: TGTGCCAGCAGCCCCAGGGGGGCGGTGAGCACAGATACGCAGTATTTT.

V is TRBV5-1 and J is TRBJ1-1; D uncertain. Germline assignment: CDR1 SGHRS and CDR2 YFSETQ. The CDR3 covers 13 residues. The V end lost 3 bases, the J end lost 4 bases, and 10 bases lay between the germline ends. As DNA, the CDR3 is TGCGCCAGCAGCTCGGTGGTGGGCACTGAAGCTTTCTTT. Translated, it gives CASSSVVGTEAFF.

The chain recombines TRBV6-5 with TRBJ1-2, with 7 bases that match TRBD1. Germline CDR1 MNHEY, CDR2 SVGAGI. This CDR3 region has 14 residues. Trimming at V came to 5 bases and at J to 2 bases, leaving 5 bases not matched to a gene. The CDR3, as DNA: TGTGCCAGCAGTCCGGGACAGCTAAACTATGGCTACACCTTC. Its translation: CASSPGQLNYGYTF.

V is TRBV28 and J is TRBJ1-2; D remains unclear. The V end lost 3 bases, the J end lost 4 bases, and 9 bases lay between the germline ends. CDR1 is MDHEN, CDR2 SYDVKM, per germline. The CDR3 runs to 13 residues. The CDR3 sequence: CASSLGSGYGYTF. DNA for the CDR3: TGTGCCAGCAGTTTGGGCAGCGGCTATGGCTACACCTTC.

V is TRBV30 and J is TRBJ1-5, with 7 positions matching TRBD1. The CDR3 runs 14 residues. J gave up 7 bases and V 1 base, and 7 bases lay outside the gene matches. CDR1 is GTSNPN, CDR2 SVGIG, per germline (reference sequence). The CDR3 coding sequence is TGTGCCTGGAGTGACCGACAGGGTTGGCAGCCCCAGCATTTT. This codes for CAWSDRQGWQPQHF.